Listed below are T cell receptor beta chains from one sample, sequenced in a study of blood T cell repertoires in COVID-19. Some clones are missing from TCRdb's copy, which holds only in-frame ones; the method was immunoSEQ multiplex PCR. Among roughly 120,000 clones listed, 85% were seen once. Material for sequencing was peripheral blood. The receptors were sampled from a man older than 75 with acute or convalescent COVID-19. The CDR3 runs from the conserved cysteine through the conserved F or W. The D gene is left open where the match is weak. Size is stated for part of the rows, as once, few or many counts, or as a class when the clone is expanded.

. TRBD2 TRBJ2-7 TRBV6-5 TGTGCCAGCAGTCTTCGGGGACTAGGCTACGAGCAGTACTTC CASSLRGLGYEQYF
few TRBD1 TRBJ1-3 TRBV19 TGTGCCAGTAGTATCTGGACAGGCGGACTGGAGGAGGACACCATATATTTT CASSIWTGGLEEDTIYF
. . TRBJ1-1 TRBV3-1/TRBV3-2 TGTGCCAGCTCTTTCGGGGGAAAGGGGACTGAAGCTTTCTTT CASSFGGKGTEAFF
once TRBD2 TRBJ2-7 TRBV6-5 TGTGCCAGCACATCCGGGAGGGAGCAGTACTTC CASTSGREQYF
. . TRBJ1-4 TRBV6-2/TRBV6-3 TGTGCCAGCAGTTACCCGTTCCATGAAAAACTGTTTTTT CASSYPFHEKLFF
. . TRBJ1-2 TRBV7-2 TGTGCCAGCAGCTTGGGCAGATTCAACTATGGCTACACCTTC CASSLGRFNYGYTF
. . TRBJ2-5 TRBV7-2 TGTGCCAGCAGCCTTAAGGTCGGGGTCGAGACCCAGTACTTC CASSLKVGVETQYF
. . TRBJ2-5 TRBV5-8 TGTGCCAGCAGCTTCGGGGAGACCCAGTACTTC CASSFGETQYF
. TRBD1 TRBJ1-1 TRBV27 TGTGCCAGCAGTCCGACGACAGGGAAAAAAGTGTACACTGAAGCTTTCTTT CASSPTTGKKVYTEAFF
. TRBD2 TRBJ2-7 TRBV19 TGTGCCAGTAGTATTGGGGAGGGTTCGCTCTCCTACGAGCAGTACTTC CASSIGEGSLSYEQYF
few . TRBJ1-1 TRBV2 TGTGCCAGTTACATGAACACTGAAGCTTTCTTT CASYMNTEAFF
. . TRBJ1-3 TRBV5-1 TGCGCCAGCAGCTTGAACACGGGGACTGGAAACACCATATATTTT CASSLNTGTGNTIYF
. . TRBJ1-5 TRBV21-1 TGTGCCAGCAGCCCCTACGGTCAGCCCCAGCATTTT CASSPYGQPQHF
. TRBD2 TRBJ2-7 TRBV10-3 TGTGCCATCAGTGTGGCAAGCGGGAGCTCCTACGAGCAGTACTTC CAISVASGSSYEQYF
. TRBD1 TRBJ2-3 TRBV7-2 TGTGCCAGCAGCTTAGGGGGACAGGGGTCAGATACGCAGTATTTT CASSLGGQGSDTQYF
. TRBD2 TRBJ2-1 TRBV7-7 TGTGCTAGCAGCCCCTCGACCGGGACTAGCGGGAGCAATGAGCAGTTCTTC CASSPSTGTSGSNEQFF
. TRBD1 TRBJ1-2 TRBV6-4 TGTGCCAGCAGATCACAGACAGGGGGGCCCTATGGCTACACCTTC CASRSQTGGPYGYTF
. . TRBJ2-5 TRBV5-1 TGCGCCAGCAGCTTGGCAGGGGAGACCCAGTACTTC CASSLAGETQYF
. . TRBJ1-5 TRBV27 TGTGCCAGCAGTCCGAGGACAGTTGGTCAGCCCCAGCATTTT CASSPRTVGQPQHF
. TRBD2 TRBJ2-1 TRBV19 TGTGCCAGTAACCTAGCGGGAGCTTTCTACAATGAGCAGTTCTTC CASNLAGAFYNEQFF
. TRBD1 TRBJ2-3 TRBV3-1/TRBV3-2 TGTGCCAGCAGCCAAGAGTACCAGGGGGCAGATACGCAGTATTTT CASSQEYQGADTQYF
. . TRBJ1-5 TRBV7-2 TGTGCCAGCAGCCCCTGGGCCAATCAGCCCCAGCATTTT CASSPWANQPQHF
. TRBD2 TRBJ2-3 TRBV27 TGTGCCAGCAGTTTATTACGTAGCGGGAGTGGGGTAGATACGCAGTATTTT CASSLLRSGSGVDTQYF
. TRBD1 TRBJ1-4 TRBV6-5 TGTGCCAGCAGTTACGGGACAGGGGGGCAAAAACTGTTTTTT CASSYGTGGQKLFF
. . TRBJ1-3 TRBV10-3 TGTGCCATCAGTGTTGGGCAGTCCTCTGGAAACACCATATATTTT CAISVGQSSGNTIYF
. TRBD2 TRBJ2-3 TRBV18 TGTGCCAGCTCACCAGATCTTCGGGAGGTGTCAGATACGCAGTATTTT CASSPDLREVSDTQYF
. . TRBJ2-7 TRBV12-3/TRBV12-4 TGTGCCAGCAGTTTTCTGGAGGAGCAGTACTTC CASSFLEEQYF
. . TRBJ1-5 TRBV10-1 TGCGCCAGCAGTGAGACTAATCAGCCCCAGCATTTT CASSETNQPQHF